The present TCR beta chain was sequenced within a study of PD-1 blockade in classical Hodgkin lymphoma. Whole-study findings and limits: Baseline diversity was lower in partial responders and progressors than complete responders.

Data came from immunoSEQ multiplex PCR; TCRdb stores just in-frame clones and leaves some out. The repertoire holds approximately 16,000 clones, with roughly nine tenths as singletons. Regarding time point: cycle 4 day 1 (C4D1), after less than 7 weeks of nivolumab. Following autologous stem cell transplantation, relapse occurred in every patient, and exposure to brentuximab vedotin varied. CD8+ T cell isolation from thawed PBMCs was performed by magnetic negative selection. A note on this clone: Antigen unknown.

Germline-derived CDR1 and CDR2 are SQVTM and ANQGSEA. V dropped 5 bases and J dropped 0; count of bases not matched to a gene: 10. The CDR3 runs 17 residues. This clonotype was sampled from a human donor with classical Hodgkin lymphoma. This chain uses TRBV29-1 with TRBJ2-2, with 9 bases matching TRBD1. This specimen was CD8+ T cells from blood, taken before the fourth cycle of nivolumab. In nucleotides, the CDR3 is TGCAGCGTTCTCGGGACAGGGTCGAGTACGAACACCGGGGAGCTGTTTTTT. Translating gives CSVLGTGSSTNTGELFF.